The rows below give T cell receptor beta chains drawn from one sample of a study of T cells after yellow fever vaccination. TCRdb recomputed calls from the 5' RACE reads with MiXCR, one row per CDR3 protein. The table lists about 320,000 distinct CDR3 sequences, roughly a tenth of them singletons. Sample: CD4+ T cells sorted from PBMCs, taken 45 days after the yellow fever booster vaccination. Source of these receptors: a man aged 18 to 30 who received the YFV17D yellow fever vaccine. Each CDR3 is given with its conserved first and last residue. Fields, in order: clone size, CDR3 length, V gene, CDR3 protein. Only some rows state a clone size, as once, few, many or a class for expanded clones.

medium-sized	14	TRBV4-3	CASSVQGRGNEQFF
NA	14	TRBV24-1	CATEDSLAGETQYF
few	15	TRBV6-5	CASSYGGGMNTEAFF
NA	14	TRBV6-6	CASIPQGAWQPQHF
many	13	TRBV7-2	CASSLRRGQPQHF
NA	16	TRBV12-3/TRBV12-4	CASSPDTGGGNQPQHF
few	14	TRBV24-1	CATASAGLTDTQYF
few	16	TRBV5-1	CASSLGGTRFLDEQFF
few	14	TRBV7-2	CASSSRGAIATQYF
NA	14	TRBV10-3	CAQSSQGAADEQFF
few	16	TRBV28	CASSSHLAGGPETQYF
NA	15	TRBV9	CASSVDKAGVGEQYF
NA	19	TRBV18	CASSPTAWDGRSDNSPLHF
NA	14	TRBV12-3/TRBV12-4	CASSSLRDSYGYTF
many	12	TRBV5-1	CASSSTLISYTF
NA	16	TRBV7-9	CASSARQGAGTGELFF
NA	15	TRBV5-4	CASSLHREAGYGYTF
few	16	TRBV28	CASSAPGSRVGETQYF
NA	16	TRBV7-2	CASSFLLGREGDTQYF
few	13	TRBV19	CASIGQRTYGYTF
few	14	TRBV7-2	CASSQGRSTGELFF
few	14	TRBV18	CASSPRFEINEQFF
many	17	TRBV5-1	CASSPGYRPASGNTIYF
NA	15	TRBV3-1	CASSHSSGATYEQYF
NA	14	TRBV7-9	CASSRTGLNQPQHF
NA	14	TRBV2	CASQSAFNTGELFF
NA	16	TRBV7-2	CASSRGLPPRGETQYF
NA	16	TRBV6-2/TRBV6-3	CASSYTRTGIWQPQHF
NA	15	TRBV6-1	CASSKVSRGNNEQFF
NA	12	TRBV20-1	CRASYAAETQYF
NA	16	TRBV15	CATSRDRRERGTEAFF
many	13	TRBV12-3/TRBV12-4	CASSLQGARGYTF